The 18 T cell receptor beta chains reported below all come from one sample, sequenced in a study of beta chain features in type 1 diabetes. Findings and limits, study-wide: Among patients with Type 1 diabetes, TCRB CDR3s were moderately but significantly shorter in every one of the four CD4+ subsets.

These receptors lack a known antigen. Isolated RNA was reverse transcribed in full, so expressed TCRB transcripts were sequenced. Profiled with immunoSEQ multiplex PCR; TCRdb holds only in-frame clones, not every one. The sample holds more than 550,000 clones; about an eighth are singletons and the top ten take roughly 0.04%. Material: naive CD4+ T cells from blood. The receptors stem from a man younger than 30 with type 1 diabetes.

This clone came up a few times. The chain joins TRBV15 to TRBJ1-3, with D uncertain. The V and J ends lost 6 bases and 0 bases respectively, with 6 bases between them. This CDR3 has 13 amino acids. Germline-derived CDR1 and CDR2 are LNHNV and YYDKDF (reference sequence). CDR3 sequence (DNA): TGTGCCACCAGAAGGGTCTCTGGAAACACCATATATTTT. It is translated as CATRRVSGNTIYF.

This rearrangement joins TRBV5-1 to TRBJ1-5; tentatively, D is TRBD1 (5 bases). The CDR3 has 13 amino acids. CDR1 is SGHRS and CDR2 is YFSETQ in the germline V gene. Deletions cut 4 bases from V and 5 bases from J, with 10 bases between. The CDR3 nucleotides read TGCGCCAGCAGCCCGACGGGGGATCAGCCCCAGCATTTT. Its protein product is CASSPTGDQPQHF.

This clone turned up a few times. The chain uses TRBV5-1 and TRBJ1-2; D unclear. The CDR3 is 15 residues long. CDR1 is SGHRS, CDR2 YFSETQ, per germline. Trimming removed 4 bases at V and 2 bases at J, with 15 bases between. The CDR3 here is CASSPTPDGNYGYTF. The CDR3 coding sequence is TGCGCCAGCAGCCCGACACCGGACGGGAACTATGGCTACACCTTC.

This chain joins TRBV30 and TRBJ1-1, with a possible D match to TRBD1 (6 bases). Trimming stripped 3 bases from V and 4 bases from J, with 12 bases between. Germline V gives CDR1 GTSNPN, CDR2 SVGIG (reference sequence). The CDR3 is 13 amino acids. DNA for the CDR3: TGTGCCTGGAGGCCACAGGGTTTCACTGAAGCTTTCTTT. This gives the protein CAWRPQGFTEAFF.

Only a few counts were recorded for this clone. V usage is TRBV29-1 and J usage is TRBJ2-3; D is ambiguous. The length of the CDR3 is 14 residues. The V gene's germline CDR1 is SQVTM and CDR2 ANQGSEA. The germline V and J ends were trimmed by 3 bases and 3 bases, with 13 bases remaining between them. The CDR3 here is CSVDPGSLTDTQYF. The CDR3 DNA follows: TGCAGCGTTGATCCAGGTTCATTGACAGATACGCAGTATTTT.

In its sample, this clone was seen a few times. This chain uses TRBV30 with TRBJ1-2; TRBD1 matches 7 bases. Germline V lookup: CDR1 GTSNPN, CDR2 SVGIG (reference sequence). CDR3 length: 13 residues. Trimming took 3 bases from V and 7 from J; bases not matched to a gene: 8. The CDR3 nucleotides are TGTGCCTGGAGCGCGACAGGGTTGACTGGCTACACCTTC. Protein sequence: CAWSATGLTGYTF.

This clone was seen only a few times. The chain joins TRBV10-3 to TRBJ2-5; 8 bases are a match to TRBD1. After removal of 8 bases from V and 4 bases from J, the junction contained 12 bases not matched to a gene. Per the germline V gene, CDR1 is ENHRY and CDR2 is SYGVKD. The CDR3 is 15 residues long. CDR3 loop: CAIGAPQGARETQYF. Written as DNA, the CDR3 is TGTGCCATCGGAGCCCCCCAGGGGGCAAGAGAGACCCAGTACTTC.

This clone was counted between two and nine times. The gene calls are TRBV28 and TRBJ1-5, with TRBD1 matching over 8 bases. V lost 4 bases to trimming and J lost 6 bases; unmatched junction nucleotides: 11. From germline, CDR1 is MDHEN and CDR2 SYDVKM. The CDR3 runs 16 residues. The CDR3 DNA follows: TGTGCCAGCAGTTATCCCGTAGGGACAGGAGGTCAGCCCCAGCATTTT. Its protein is CASSYPVGTGGQPQHF.

The genes are TRBV14 and TRBJ2-5; D might be TRBD2 (6 bases). V was cut by 3 bases and J by 2 bases, with 19 bases left in between. The CDR3 is 17 amino acids. Germline V lookup: CDR1 SGHDN, CDR2 FVKESK. CDR3 nucleotides: TGTGCCAGCAGCCAGACCATCTGGGCGGGGCCACAAGAGACCCAGTACTTC. Its translation is CASSQTIWAGPQETQYF.

J is TRBJ2-5 and V is TRBV18; TRBD1 matches at 8 bases. The CDR3 is 13 amino acids. Germline V gene data show CDR1 as KGHSH and CDR2 as LQKENI. J gave up 4 bases and V 3 bases, and 1 base lay outside the gene matches. CDR3 sequence reads: CASSPGQGETQYF. The CDR3 coding sequence is TGTGCCAGCTCACCTGGACAGGGAGAGACCCAGTACTTC.

This clone showed up just a few times. The chain is built from TRBV9 and TRBJ1-1; 7 nucleotides align to TRBD1. Germline-derived CDR1 and CDR2 are SGDLS and YYNGEE. Trimming removed 0 bases from V and 1 base from J; junction bases left unmatched: 3. This CDR3 contains 15 residues. The CDR3 loop is CASSVGQGKNTEAFF. The CDR3 DNA follows: TGTGCCAGCAGCGTAGGACAGGGTAAGAACACTGAAGCTTTCTTT.

This clone was detected only a few times. The identical CDR3 is also encoded by other nucleotide sequences in the sample. The V call is TRBV6-5, the J call TRBJ2-5; D unclear. Germline V gene sequence: CDR1 MNHEY, CDR2 SVGAGI. Trimming removed 0 bases from V and 2 bases from J, with 4 bases in between. The CDR3 sequence is 13 residues long. In nucleotides, the CDR3 is TGTGCCAGCAGTTACTCGGGACAAGAGACCCAGTACTTC. Protein product: CASSYSGQETQYF.

This clone turned up a few times. The chain joins TRBV6-1 to TRBJ1-2, with 8 bases lining up with TRBD1. The V and J ends lost 5 bases and 8 bases, in that order; junction bases with no gene match: 10. Germline CDR1 reads MNHNS; CDR2 reads SASEGT. The CDR3 runs 14 residues. Here the CDR3 reads CASSLDGTGKGYTF. The CDR3 region has the DNA TGTGCCAGCAGTCTCGACGGGACAGGAAAGGGCTACACCTTC.

The chain uses TRBV4-1 and TRBJ1-1; D unclear. The CDR3 runs to 15 residues. Germline CDR1 MGHRA, CDR2 YSYEKL. V was pared by 4 bases and J by 0 bases, with 12 bases between. CDR3 protein: CASSLNFLMNTEAFF. DNA for the CDR3: TGCGCCAGCAGCCTGAATTTCTTAATGAACACTGAAGCTTTCTTT.

This clone has more than one count but fewer than ten. The CDR3 is CASSFKRRQETQYF. CDR3 nucleotides: TGTGCCAGCAGCTTTAAGCGGAGACAAGAGACCCAGTACTTC. This chain joins TRBV7-9 and TRBJ2-5, with D perhaps TRBD2 (5 bases). Looked up from germline, CDR1 is SEHNR and CDR2 is FQNEAQ (reference sequence). The V and J ends lost 3 bases and 2 bases respectively, with 10 bases between them. This CDR3 spans 14 amino acids. The full variable domain, its missing parts supplied by reference TRBV7-9 and TRBJ2-5, is DTGVSQNPRHKITKRGQNVTFRCDPISEHNRLYWYRQTLGQGPEFLTYFQNEAQLEKSRLLSDRFSAERPKGSFSTLEIQRTEQGDSAMYLCASSFKRRQETQYFGPGTRLLVL.

This clone was seen a handful of times. V is TRBV28 and J is TRBJ2-7, with 9 bases that match TRBD1. CDR1 and CDR2 from the germline V gene are MDHEN and SYDVKM. The J segment lost 3 bases and the V segment lost 2 bases, leaving 5 bases of the junction unmatched. This CDR3 region has 15 residues. DNA for the CDR3: TGTGCCAGCAGTTTAGGGTCGACAGGGGGCTACGAGCAGTACTTC. It is translated as CASSLGSTGGYEQYF.

The V and J genes are TRBV7-2 and TRBJ2-4; D tentatively fits TRBD1 or TRBD2 (6 bases each). V lost 3 bases and J lost 6, with 15 bases in between. This CDR3 is built from 15 residues. In germline, CDR1 is SGHTA, CDR2 FQGNSA. CDR3 bases: TGTGCCAGCAGCTTTAGCGGAATAGGGGGAAACATTCAGTACTTC. Translation gives CASSFSGIGGNIQYF.

V and J are TRBV27 and TRBJ1-2, with 10 bases lining up with TRBD1. Looked up from germline, CDR1 is MNHEY and CDR2 is SMNVEV (reference sequence). The CDR3 extends over 13 amino acids. J lost 6 bases, V lost 4 bases, and 2 bases had no gene match. The CDR3 DNA sequence: TGTGCCAGCAGTTCCGGACAGGGGGATGGCTACACCTTC. Its protein is CASSSGQGDGYTF.